The rows below give T cell receptor beta chains drawn from one sample of a study of T cell responses to AZD1222 COVID-19 vaccine. The assay was immunoSEQ multiplex PCR, and TCRdb's table has in-frame clones only and misses some. This table holds roughly 190,000 clones, around 90% found once. The starting material was peripheral blood, obtained on day 0 of AZD1222 vaccination. These receptors were obtained from an adult in good health. Both conserved end residues are part of each CDR3. The order of the fields is V gene, J gene, clone size, D gene, CDR3 DNA, CDR3 protein. A D gene is named only where the DNA matches it firmly. Size tells how often a clone was seen (once, few, many) or the class of an expanded clone, and some rows leave it out.

TRBV24-1	TRBJ1-5	.	.	TGTGCCACCAGTTCGGAAACCGCGGCTCAGCCCCAGCATTTT	CATSSETAAQPQHF
TRBV6-5	TRBJ1-2	.	.	TGTGCCAGCAGTTACCGCGGCAGGAGGGGCTACACCTTC	CASSYRGRRGYTF
TRBV6-5	TRBJ1-1	.	.	TGTGCCAGCAGAAAAGGGGACACTGAAGCTTTCTTT	CASRKGDTEAFF
TRBV19	TRBJ1-1	.	.	TGTGCCAGTAGTTGGGAGGGGGGAGCAGGTTCAACTGAAGCTTTCTTT	CASSWEGGAGSTEAFF
TRBV7-9	TRBJ1-2	.	TRBD1	TGTGCCAGCAGCACCGGACAGGCCTATGGCTACACCTTC	CASSTGQAYGYTF
TRBV19	TRBJ2-2	.	TRBD1	TGTGCCAGTAGTAATGGACAGGGGACCACCGGGGAGCTGTTTTTT	CASSNGQGTTGELFF
TRBV12-3/TRBV12-4	TRBJ1-1	.	.	TGTGCCAGCAGGGTCGTGGGGACGGCTGAAGCTTTCTTT	CASRVVGTAEAFF
TRBV4-1	TRBJ2-7	.	TRBD1	TGCGCCAGCAGCCAGGGACAGGGGGCCTACGAGCAGTACTTC	CASSQGQGAYEQYF
TRBV12-5	TRBJ2-2	few	.	TGTGCTAGTGGTTTGGTATTGACGGCCGCGAACACCGGGGAGCTGTTTTTT	CASGLVLTAANTGELFF
TRBV19	TRBJ2-6	.	.	TGTGCCAGTAGCCTCAAAAACCAAGGGGGTTCTGGGGCCAACGTCCTGACTTTC	CASSLKNQGGSGANVLTF
TRBV5-1	TRBJ2-2	once	.	TGCGCCAGCAGCTTGGCCCGGACTCCCGAGTATCCCGGGGAGCTGTTTTTT	CASSLARTPEYPGELFF
TRBV12-3/TRBV12-4	TRBJ2-5	.	.	TGTGCCAGCAGTCGCGCTAGCCAAGAGACCCAGTACTTC	CASSRASQETQYF
TRBV2	TRBJ2-7	.	.	TGTGCCACCCATACCAACCGGGACCCCTACGAGCAGTACTTC	CATHTNRDPYEQYF
TRBV5-1	TRBJ1-4	.	.	TGCGCCAGCAGCTTGTCTGCTAATGAAAAACTGTTTTTT	CASSLSANEKLFF
TRBV4-2	TRBJ2-7	.	.	TGTGCCAGCAGCCAACGAGGGGGGTCCTACGAGCAGTACTTC	CASSQRGGSYEQYF
TRBV11-3	TRBJ2-1	.	.	TGTGCCAGCAGCTTAGACGTCGGAGCACACAATGAGCAGTTCTTC	CASSLDVGAHNEQFF
TRBV4-3	TRBJ2-1	.	TRBD1	TGCGCCAGCAGCCCGGGACAGGGGGCCTATGAGCAGTTCTTC	CASSPGQGAYEQFF
TRBV7-2	TRBJ2-7	.	.	TGTGCCAGCAGCTTAGTTGGGCTCGGGAGCTCCTACGAGCAGTACTTC	CASSLVGLGSSYEQYF
TRBV2	TRBJ1-6	.	.	TGTGCCAGCAGTGAATGGCAGTCCGGTTCACCCCTCCACTTT	CASSEWQSGSPLHF
TRBV11-3	TRBJ1-6	once	.	TGTGCCAGCAGCTTAGAATTCAATTCACCCCTCCACTTT	CASSLEFNSPLHF
TRBV6-5	TRBJ2-3	.	.	TGTGCCAGCAGTTATAGTCCGTCGCAGACGTCAGATACGCAGTATTTT	CASSYSPSQTSDTQYF
TRBV14	TRBJ1-1	once	.	TGTGCCAGCAGCCAAGGTCCAGCAAGAGGCACTGAAGCTTTCTTT	CASSQGPARGTEAFF
TRBV10-1	TRBJ2-7	.	.	TGCGCCAGCAGTGAGGCCGGGTCCTACGAGCAGTACTTC	CASSEAGSYEQYF
TRBV5-4	TRBJ2-5	once	TRBD2	TGTGCCAGCAGCTCTTGGGGGGGTGGCGGAGGAACCCAGTACTTC	CASSSWGGGGGTQYF
TRBV2	TRBJ2-3	.	TRBD2	TGTGCCAGCAGTGGGACTAGCGGGAGGACCGCTAGCACAGATACGCAGTATTTT	CASSGTSGRTASTDTQYF
TRBV2	TRBJ2-7	.	TRBD1	TGTGCCAGCAGCCGACAGGGCCCTTCCTACGAGCAGTACTTC	CASSRQGPSYEQYF
TRBV2	TRBJ2-3	few	.	TGTGCCAGCAGTGAAGATAGGGGTTTGACAGATACGCAGTATTTT	CASSEDRGLTDTQYF
TRBV5-6	TRBJ1-1	.	.	TGTGCCAGCAGCTTCGGCACTGAAGCTTTCTTT	CASSFGTEAFF
TRBV9	TRBJ2-5	.	TRBD1	TGTGCCAGCAGCGGATCCGGGACAGGCCCTTCGTACTTC	CASSGSGTGPSYF
TRBV24-1	TRBJ1-1	.	.	TGTGCCACCAGTGATTTCAAGAACACTGAAGCTTTCTTT	CATSDFKNTEAFF
TRBV4-2	TRBJ1-2	.	TRBD1	TGTGCCAGCAGCTTTACCGGGACAGACCCTTCATATGGCTACACCTTC	CASSFTGTDPSYGYTF
TRBV5-1	TRBJ2-4	.	TRBD2	TGCGCCAGCAGCTTGGGGACTAGCAGAAACATTCAGTACTTC	CASSLGTSRNIQYF
TRBV19	TRBJ1-1	.	.	TGTGCCAGTAGTAGTAGTCCGGGGAGCACTGAAGCTTTCTTT	CASSSSPGSTEAFF
TRBV18	TRBJ2-1	.	.	TGTGCCAGCTCACCTTGGACGACCTACAATGAGCAGTTCTTC	CASSPWTTYNEQFF
TRBV5-5	TRBJ2-2	.	.	TGTGCCAGCAGCTTGGGATACGGGGAGCTGTTTTTT	CASSLGYGELFF
TRBV6-1	TRBJ1-5	.	.	TGTGCCAGCAGTGAAGAGCAAACAGGGAATCAGCCCCAGCATTTT	CASSEEQTGNQPQHF
TRBV24-1	TRBJ2-3	.	.	TGTGCCACCAGTGAAGGGGCCCCAGATACGCAGTATTTT	CATSEGAPDTQYF
TRBV27	TRBJ2-7	.	.	TGTGCCAGCAGTGACCCCGGGCGCGAGCAGTACTTC	CASSDPGREQYF
TRBV19	TRBJ2-5	.	.	TGTGCCAGTAGTATAGGTGTTAGCGGTGGGGAGACCCAGTACTTC	CASSIGVSGGETQYF
TRBV7-2	TRBJ2-5	.	.	TGTGCCAGCAGCCCATCAACCCGGGAGACCCAGTACTTC	CASSPSTRETQYF
TRBV7-9	TRBJ1-5	.	.	TGTGCCAGCAGCTTAGCGGATCAGCCCCAGCATTTT	CASSLADQPQHF